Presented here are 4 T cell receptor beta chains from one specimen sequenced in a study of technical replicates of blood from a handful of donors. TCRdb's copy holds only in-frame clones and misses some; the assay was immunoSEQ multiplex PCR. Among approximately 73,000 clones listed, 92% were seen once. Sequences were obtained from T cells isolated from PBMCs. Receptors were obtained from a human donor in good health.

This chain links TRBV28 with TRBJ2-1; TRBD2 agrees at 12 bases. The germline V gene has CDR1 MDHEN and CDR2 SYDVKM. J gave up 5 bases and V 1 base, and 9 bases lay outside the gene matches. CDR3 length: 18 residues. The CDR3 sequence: CASSLFGLAGGQDNEQFF. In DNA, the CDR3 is TGTGCCAGCAGTTTATTTGGGCTAGCGGGAGGGCAGGACAATGAGCAGTTCTTC. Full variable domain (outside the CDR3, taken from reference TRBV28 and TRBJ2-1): DVKVTQSSRYLVKRTGEKVFLECVQDMDHENMFWYRQDPGLGLRLIYFSYDVKMKEKGDIPEGYSVSREKKERFSLILESASTNQTSMYLCASSLFGLAGGQDNEQFFGPGTRLTVL.

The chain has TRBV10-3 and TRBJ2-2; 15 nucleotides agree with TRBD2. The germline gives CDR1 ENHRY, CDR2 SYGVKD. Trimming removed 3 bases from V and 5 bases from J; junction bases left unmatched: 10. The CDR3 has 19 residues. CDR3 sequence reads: CAISEFFGLAGGDTGELFF. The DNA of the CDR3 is TGTGCCATCAGTGAATTCTTCGGACTAGCGGGAGGGGATACCGGGGAGCTGTTTTTT.

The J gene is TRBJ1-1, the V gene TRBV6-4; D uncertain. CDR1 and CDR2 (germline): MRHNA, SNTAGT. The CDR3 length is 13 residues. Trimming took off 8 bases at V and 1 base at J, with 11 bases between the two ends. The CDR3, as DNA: TGTGCCAGCTCAGCCGAGGAGAACACTGAAGCTTTCTTT. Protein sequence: CASSAEENTEAFF.

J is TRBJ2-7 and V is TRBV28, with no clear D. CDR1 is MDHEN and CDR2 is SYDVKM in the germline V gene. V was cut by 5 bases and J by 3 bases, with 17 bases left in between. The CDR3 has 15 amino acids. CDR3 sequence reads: CASSMGPVGHYEQYF. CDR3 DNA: TGTGCCAGCAGTATGGGCCCCGTTGGCCACTACGAGCAGTACTTC. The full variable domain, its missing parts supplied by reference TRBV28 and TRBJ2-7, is DVKVTQSSRYLVKRTGEKVFLECVQDMDHENMFWYRQDPGLGLRLIYFSYDVKMKEKGDIPEGYSVSREKKERFSLILESASTNQTSMYLCASSMGPVGHYEQYFGPGTRLTVT.